The 26 T cell receptor beta chains given below trace back to one sample, sequenced in a study of identical twins. TCRdb re-derived calls from the 5' RACE reads in MiXCR, one entry per CDR3 protein. In the table there are some 1,700,000 distinct CDR3 sequences, less than 35% of which are singletons. The sequencing sample was made of cord blood. All receptors come from a newborn girl in good health.

For this clonotype: A much larger clone differs by one base, so this may be a read error. The J gene is TRBJ2-6, the V gene TRBV10-3; either TRBD1 or TRBD2 may fit D (5 bases each). V shed 6 bases and J shed 1 base, with 7 bases lying between them. CDR3 length: 14 residues. Germline CDR1 reads ENHRY; CDR2 reads SYGVKD. CDR3 loop: CAISGASGANVLTF. The CDR3 DNA sequence: TGTGCCATCAGCGGGGCATCTGGGGCCAACGTCCTGACTTTC.

About this clonotype itself: The junction does not match germline at one end; this may be a read error. The rearrangement joins TRBV9 to TRBJ2-6; D unclear. The CDR3 spans 13 residues. CDR1 and CDR2 (germline): SGDLS, YYNGEE. The CDR3 DNA is TGTGCCTGCAGGAGCTCTGGGGCCAACGTCCTGACTTTC. Its translation: CACRSSGANVLTF.

The J gene is TRBJ2-5, the V gene TRBV27; a weak D match, TRBD1 (6 bases). Germline V gene sequence: CDR1 MNHEY, CDR2 SMNVEV (reference sequence). The CDR3 extends over 15 amino acids. V dropped 1 base and J dropped 13 bases, with 22 bases sitting between them. The CDR3 bases are TGTGCCAGCAGTTTATTTCCCGCCTCACAGGGAGTTACGTACTTC. Translating it yields CASSLFPASQGVTYF.

CDR3 sequence: CASSKANGRGNQPQHF. Written as DNA, the CDR3 is TGTGCCAGCAGCAAAGCGAACGGGAGGGGCAATCAGCCCCAGCATTTT. The rearrangement links TRBV21-1 to TRBJ1-5. TRBV21-1 is tagged as a pseudogene. The CDR3 is 16 residues long.

This clonotype was seen only a few times. This sequence joins TRBV6-1 and TRBJ1-6; no definite D call. The V end lost 6 bases, the J end lost 4 bases, and 7 bases lay between the germline ends. The CDR3 has 13 amino acids. Germline values: CDR1 MNHNS, CDR2 SASEGT. Here the CDR3 reads CASSSQYNSPLHF. The CDR3 DNA follows: TGTGCCAGCAGCTCTCAGTATAATTCACCCCTCCACTTT.

Only one count was recorded for this clonotype. One end of the junction is discordant with germline, which a read error may explain. V usage is TRBV10-3 and J usage is TRBJ2-7; unclear D gene. The CDR3 totals 11 residues. Per the germline V gene, CDR1 is ENHRY and CDR2 is SYGVKD. The DNA of the CDR3 is TGTGCCATCAGTGGAGTGATGGAGCACTACTTC. This codes for CAISGVMEHYF.

There are a few counts of this clonotype. V usage is TRBV3-1 and J usage is TRBJ2-3, with 12 bases that match TRBD2. V was clipped by 3 bases and J by 2 bases; unmatched bases: 12. The CDR3 has 19 residues. Germline values: CDR1 LGHDT, CDR2 YNNKEL (reference sequence). The CDR3: CASSHPSGGAFGFTDTQYF. The CDR3 DNA is TGTGCCAGCAGCCATCCTAGCGGGGGGGCCTTCGGGTTCACAGATACGCAGTATTTT.

About this clonotype itself: Just one base apart from a much larger clone, this may be a read error. The chain recombines TRBV6-6 with TRBJ2-7; TRBD1 matches at 9 bases. Per germline, CDR1 MNHNY and CDR2 SVGAGI (reference sequence). This CDR3 spans 15 amino acids. CDR3 sequence (DNA): TGTGCCAGCAGTGGACGGACAGGGGCCCTCTACGAGCGGTACTTC. It codes for CASSGRTGALYERYF.

This clonotype appeared a few times. The chain couples TRBV6-5 to TRBJ1-2, with D tentatively TRBD1 (6 bases). The V end was cut by 6 bases, the J end by 8 bases, with 16 bases between. This CDR3 region has 13 residues. The germline CDR1 and CDR2 sequences are MNHEY and SVGAGI. DNA for the CDR3: TGTGCCAGCAGCCACGGGGGCCCAGGGGGCTACACCTTC. As protein: CASSHGGPGGYTF.

The genes are TRBV20-1 and TRBJ1-6, with D perhaps matching TRBD1 (5 bases). This CDR3 region has 15 residues. The germline gives CDR1 DFQATT, CDR2 SNEGSKA (reference sequence). The CDR3 loop reads CSSEGASPINSPLHF. The CDR3, as DNA: TGCAGCTCCGAAGGGGCCTCCCCCATTAATTCACCCCTCCACTTT.

This clonotype was seen only a few times. The chain recombines TRBV11-2 with TRBJ1-2; the match to TRBD1 covers 10 bases. The CDR3 consists of 16 residues. Trimming removed 2 bases from V and 5 bases from J; junction bases left unmatched: 8. Looked up from germline, CDR1 is SGHAT and CDR2 is FQNNGV. CDR3 bases: TGTGCCAGCAGCTTACCCAGAGGGACAGGGGATTATGGCTACACCTTC. Amino acid sequence: CASSLPRGTGDYGYTF.

Only a few counts were recorded for this clonotype. The gene calls are TRBV11-2 and TRBJ1-1; D remains ambiguous. CDR3 length: 17 amino acids. Germline CDR1 is SGHAT and CDR2 is FQNNGV. Trimming shortened V by 2 bases and J by 0 bases, and 16 bases separated the two germline ends. The CDR3 DNA reads as TGTGCCAGCAGCTTAAGGGCGTTGGGGATCGTGAACACTGAAGCTTTCTTT. Its translation is CASSLRALGIVNTEAFF.

This rearrangement joins TRBV5-6 to TRBJ2-1, with a weak D call TRBD2 (6 bases). The ends were cut back, 6 bases at V and 7 bases at J, with 11 bases in the middle. This CDR3 has 12 residues. Germline CDR1 is SGHDT and CDR2 is YYEEEE. The CDR3 sequence is CASTGDWNEQFF. The CDR3 region has the DNA TGTGCCAGCACCGGGGACTGGAATGAGCAGTTCTTC.

This clonotype was seen a few times. The V and J genes are TRBV7-2 and TRBJ1-1; D unclear. The CDR3 extends over 15 amino acids. Germline loops: CDR1 SGHTA, CDR2 FQGNSA. V lost 5 bases and J lost 0, with 13 bases in between. DNA of the CDR3: TGTGCCAGCAGCCGACCCCCGGTTTTGAACACTGAAGCTTTCTTT. This sequence encodes CASSRPPVLNTEAFF.

CDR3: CATSDPMEETQYF. The DNA for the CDR3 is TGTGCCACCAGTGACCCCATGGAGGAGACCCAGTACTTC. This chain uses TRBV24-1 with TRBJ2-5; the D is unclear. CDR3 length equals 13 residues. The germline CDR1 and CDR2 sequences are KGHDR and SFDVKD. V was cut by 4 bases and J by 5 bases, with 10 bases left in between.

This clonotype occurred a few times. The chain carries TRBV4-2 and TRBJ2-7; possible D gene TRBD2, 6 bases. V was trimmed by 0 bases and J by 3 bases, leaving 21 bases between them. The germline V gene has CDR1 LGHNA and CDR2 YNFKEQ. CDR3 length: 18 amino acids. The CDR3 is CASSQDLRTKTSSYEQYF. The CDR3 DNA is TGTGCCAGCAGCCAAGATCTAAGAACTAAAACTAGCAGCTACGAGCAGTACTTC.

This clonotype has just a few counts. The chain employs TRBV5-1 and TRBJ1-6; D is perhaps TRBD1 (6 bases). The germline CDR1 and CDR2 sequences are SGHRS and YFSETQ. This CDR3 region has 15 residues. Trimming stripped 2 bases from V and 7 bases from J, with 13 bases between. The CDR3 coding sequence is TGCGCCAGCAGCTTTTGGGCAGGGGTAAATTCACCCCTCCACTTT. Translated, it gives CASSFWAGVNSPLHF.

A word on this clonotype: A read error may be the cause here, since a much bigger clone is one base away. The chain has TRBV7-9 and TRBJ2-4, with D uncertain. CDR3 length equals 17 residues. Per the germline V gene, CDR1 is SEHNR and CDR2 is FQNEAQ (reference sequence). The chain's CDR3 is CTSSLMDLRSLKNIQYF. Written as DNA, the CDR3 is TGTACCAGCAGCTTAATGGATCTCAGGAGCCTGAAAAACATTCAGTACTTC. The full variable domain, with the rest looked up from reference TRBV7-9 and TRBJ2-4, is DTGVSQNPRHKITKRGQNVTFRCDPISEHNRLYWYRQTLGQGPEFLTYFQNEAQLEKSRLLSDRFSAERPKGSFSTLEIQRTEQGDSAMYLCTSSLMDLRSLKNIQYFGAGTRLSVL.

This clonotype has only one observation. This rearrangement joins TRBV20-1 to TRBJ2-4; D possibly matches TRBD1 or TRBD2 (5 bases each). The CDR3 consists of 13 residues. Between the trimmed V and J ends, which lost 3 bases and 8 bases, there was a span of 14 bases. Germline V gene data show CDR1 as DFQATT and CDR2 as SNEGSKA (reference sequence). DNA of the CDR3: TGCAGTGCTAGTAGAGGGGTGGGGGACATTCAGTACTTC. The encoded protein is CSASRGVGDIQYF.

This clonotype was observed many times. This chain connects TRBV4-1 to TRBJ2-1; unclear D gene. The germline V and J ends were trimmed by 4 bases and 3 bases, with 13 bases remaining between them. Germline lookup yields CDR1 MGHRA and CDR2 YSYEKL. This CDR3 spans 15 amino acids. CDR3 in amino acids: CASSRLLNYYNEQFF. CDR3 nucleotide sequence: TGCGCCAGCAGCCGACTCCTTAACTACTACAATGAGCAGTTCTTC.

The V and J genes are TRBV25-1 and TRBJ2-4, with D hard to call. Deletions cut 3 bases from V and 7 bases from J, with 10 bases between. The CDR3 runs 13 residues. Germline CDR1 MGHDK, CDR2 SYGVNS. CDR3 bases: TGTGCCAGCAGTGATTGGTGGCAGAACATTCAGTACTTC. This gives the protein CASSDWWQNIQYF.

This clonotype was recorded a few times. The rearrangement uses TRBV18 and TRBJ2-7; D is possibly TRBD1 (5 bases). Germline V gene sequence: CDR1 KGHSH, CDR2 LQKENI. This CDR3 comprises 16 residues. V was cut by 2 bases and J by 3 bases, with 17 bases left in between. The CDR3 DNA reads as TGTGCCAGCTCACCAGCAGTTGGGCAGGGAATCTACGAGCAGTACTTC. It specifies CASSPAVGQGIYEQYF.

The V gene is TRBV6-5, the J gene TRBJ1-1, with TRBD1 identical over 7 bases. CDR3 length equals 15 residues. Germline lookup yields CDR1 MNHEY and CDR2 SVGAGI. Unmatched junction bases numbered 5, after V lost 1 base and J lost 3 bases. DNA of the CDR3: TGTGCCAGCAGTTACTTGACAGGGAGGGACACTGAAGCTTTCTTT. Protein sequence: CASSYLTGRDTEAFF.

This clonotype was counted a few times. The V call is TRBV19, the J call TRBJ2-1, with 11 bases matching TRBD2. Germline trimming cut 1 base from V and 11 bases from J; bases unmatched to any gene: 4. The CDR3 is made up of 14 amino acids. CDR1 is LNHDA, CDR2 SQIVND, per germline (reference sequence). The CDR3 reads CASSIGPSGGKQFF. The CDR3 coding sequence is TGTGCCAGTAGTATAGGACCTAGCGGGGGGAAGCAGTTCTTC.

This chain uses TRBV10-3 with TRBJ2-3; 11 bases are shared with TRBD2. The CDR3 contains 15 residues. Germline V gene data show CDR1 as ENHRY and CDR2 as SYGVKD. Trimming cost V 9 bases and J 0 bases; bases outside gene matches: 5. Written as DNA, the CDR3 is TGTGCCATAGGGACTAGCGGCTCTAGCACAGATACGCAGTATTTT. It translates to CAIGTSGSSTDTQYF.

A few counts support this clonotype. The chain couples TRBV20-1 to TRBJ2-5, with D possibly being TRBD2 (7 bases). The ends were cut back, 0 bases at V and 4 bases at J, with 12 bases in the middle. CDR3 length: 14 residues. Per the germline V gene, CDR1 is DFQATT and CDR2 is SNEGSKA (reference sequence). CDR3 coding DNA: TGCAGTGCTAGAGATAAACGGGGGGCAGAGACCCAGTACTTC. It is translated as CSARDKRGAETQYF.